Below, 25 T cell receptor beta chains from the same sample are listed, as sequenced in a study of T-cell reconstitution after alpha-beta-depleted transplantation in children. The authors prepared the TCRbeta library with unique molecular identifiers. MiXCR, applied by TCRdb to the PCR reads, yields one record per CDR3 protein. Of hundreds of thousands of distinct CDR3 sequences listed, about 12% are singletons. The specimen was PBMCs from the stem cell graft donor, collected from the stem cell graft. These receptors were obtained from a human donor who donated a stem cell graft to a child with acute lymphoblastic leukemia.

This clonotype has ten or more counts. The gene calls are TRBV20-1 and TRBJ1-6; D is uncertain. Germline CDR1 DFQATT, CDR2 SNEGSKA (reference sequence). Trimming removed 5 bases at V and 0 bases at J, with 11 bases between. CDR3 length equals 15 residues. The CDR3 spells CSAPRRSSYNSPLHF. In DNA form, the CDR3 reads TGCAGTGCTCCTAGACGGAGCTCCTATAATTCACCCCTCCACTTT.

The table lists this clonotype with a few counts. The V and J genes are TRBV20-1 and TRBJ1-6; D possibly corresponds to TRBD1 (6 bases). The CDR3 is 14 amino acids. Germline CDR1 and CDR2: DFQATT and SNEGSKA (reference sequence). V gave up 6 bases and J gave up 6 bases, with 15 bases separating them. The CDR3 sequence: CSARGPGVNSPLHF. Here the CDR3 DNA reads TGCAGTGCCCGCGGTCCAGGGGTTAATTCACCCCTCCACTTT.

This clonotype was seen repeatedly, ten times or more. The chain is built from TRBV7-2 and TRBJ2-7; 7 bases match TRBD1. CDR1 SGHTA and CDR2 FQGNSA come from the germline V gene. This CDR3 has 14 amino acids. Trimming removed 5 bases from V and 5 bases from J; junction bases left unmatched: 9. The CDR3 DNA reads as TGTGCCAGCAGCGTAAGACAGGGTAGCAACGAGCAGTACTTC. It translates to CASSVRQGSNEQYF. Full variable domain (rest looked up from reference TRBV7-2 and TRBJ2-7): GAGVSQSPSNKVTEKGKDVELRCDPISGHTALYWYRQSLGQGLEFLIYFQGNSAPDKSGLPSDRFSAERTGGSVSTLTIQRTQQEDSAVYLCASSVRQGSNEQYFGPGTRLTVT.

Regarding this clonotype: It may be a read error: a sequence one base away is much more abundant. The genes are TRBV6-5 and TRBJ2-1; D not certain. The germline V gene has CDR1 MNHEY and CDR2 SVGAGI. This CDR3 spans 13 amino acids. V lost 0 bases, J lost 7 bases, and 7 bases lay in between. The CDR3 DNA reads TGTGCCAGCAGTTACTCTTCCAGAAATGAGCAGTTCTTC. Translated: CASSYSSRNEQFF.

This clonotype was counted ten times or more. This rearrangement joins TRBV27 to TRBJ2-7, with 7 bases aligning to TRBD1. Germline V gene data show CDR1 as MNHEY and CDR2 as SMNVEV (reference sequence). V shed 0 bases, J shed 9 bases, and the junction held 5 bases outside the gene matches. The CDR3 is made up of 13 amino acids. In nucleotides, the CDR3 is TGTGCCAGCAGTTTATCAATCACAGGGGTGCAGTACTTC. The encoded protein is CASSLSITGVQYF.

This clonotype was recorded only once. This sequence may be a read error, since a much larger clone differs from it by one base. The chain has TRBV12-3 or TRBV12-4 and TRBJ2-1; D is tentatively TRBD1 or TRBD2 (5 bases each). Deletions cut 4 bases from V and 3 bases from J, with 13 bases between. This CDR3 contains 15 residues. The CDR3 protein is CASSSSQGVYNEQFF. For the CDR3, the DNA is TGTGCCAGCAGTTCTAGCCAGGGCGTCTACAATGAGCAGTTCTTC.

This clonotype was observed at least ten times. The chain is built from TRBV6-2 or TRBV6-3 and TRBJ2-4, with 7 bases identical to TRBD2. Germline V lookup: CDR1 MNHEY, CDR2 SVGEGT. J lost 5 bases, V lost 7 bases, and 8 bases had no gene match. This CDR3 comprises 14 residues. The CDR3 sequence is CASTSTSSQNIQYF. CDR3 sequence (DNA): TGTGCCAGCACCTCGACTAGCTCCCAAAACATTCAGTACTTC.

This clonotype was seen many times. The rearrangement joins TRBV29-1 to TRBJ1-2, with D hard to call. V shed 6 bases and J shed 8 bases, with 13 bases lying between them. The CDR3 consists of 11 residues. Germline V lookup: CDR1 SQVTM, CDR2 ANQGSEA. CDR3 loop: CSVLDPGGYTF. As DNA, the CDR3 is TGCAGCGTCCTCGACCCGGGAGGCTACACCTTC.

The rearrangement joins TRBV29-1 to TRBJ2-7; possibly TRBD1 for D (6 bases). The V gene's germline CDR1 is SQVTM and CDR2 ANQGSEA. This CDR3 is 12 amino acids long. The germline V and J ends were trimmed by 6 bases and 3 bases, with 12 bases remaining between them. CDR3 DNA sequence: TGCAGCGTCATTTCCAGGGGCTACGAGCAGTACTTC. Amino acids: CSVISRGYEQYF.

This clonotype was seen ten or more times. This chain uses TRBV27 with TRBJ2-5; tentatively, D is TRBD2 (5 bases). Deletions cut 6 bases from V and 3 bases from J, with 8 bases between. Germline lookup yields CDR1 MNHEY and CDR2 SMNVEV (reference sequence). CDR3 size: 12 residues. Here the CDR3 reads CASSHGEETQYF. The CDR3 DNA reads TGTGCCAGCAGCCACGGGGAAGAGACCCAGTACTTC.

This clonotype was observed many times. The J gene is TRBJ2-2, the V gene TRBV5-1; D gene uncertain. CDR1 and CDR2 (germline): SGHRS, YFSETQ. Trimming cost V 4 bases and J 7 bases, with 8 bases left between them. The CDR3 contains 12 residues. The CDR3: CASSVPGGELFF. The CDR3 bases are TGCGCCAGCAGCGTTCCTGGCGGGGAGCTGTTTTTT.

V is TRBV5-4 and J is TRBJ2-5; no firm D call. Germline V gene sequence: CDR1 SGHNT, CDR2 YYREEE (reference sequence). The V and J ends lost 4 bases and 4 bases respectively, with 8 bases between them. This CDR3 region has 12 residues. In nucleotides, the CDR3 is TGTGCCAGCAGCCCGAATGGAGAGACCCAGTACTTC. This sequence encodes CASSPNGETQYF. Variable domain in full (rest from reference TRBV5-4 and TRBJ2-5): ETGVTQSPTHLIKTRGQQVTLRCSSQSGHNTVSWYQQALGQGPQFIFQYYREEENGRGNFPPRFSGLQFPNYSSELNVNALELDDSALYLCASSPNGETQYFGPGTRLLVL.

This clonotype was seen repeatedly, ten times or more. This rearrangement joins TRBV28 to TRBJ2-5; 8 bases align to TRBD2. Trimming removed 5 bases from V and 8 bases from J; junction bases left unmatched: 16. The CDR3 length is 16 residues. The germline V gene has CDR1 MDHEN and CDR2 SYDVKM. The CDR3 DNA reads TGTGCCAGCAGTCGCGACGCAGCGGGAGAGCGTCAAACCCAGTACTTC. Amino acid sequence: CASSRDAAGERQTQYF.

V gene TRBV7-7 combines with J gene TRBJ2-3; D is uncertain. Germline V gene data show CDR1 as SSHAT and CDR2 as FNYEAQ (reference sequence). The length of the CDR3 is 16 residues. Trimming removed 1 base at V and 1 base at J, with 12 bases between. CDR3 in amino acids: CASSLEAMVGTDTQYF. The CDR3 nucleotides are TGTGCCAGCAGCTTAGAGGCGATGGTGGGCACAGATACGCAGTATTTT.

This clonotype was seen ten or more times. The chain couples TRBV7-2 to TRBJ2-3; weak D call: TRBD1 (6 bases). CDR1 and CDR2 from the germline V gene are SGHTA and FQGNSA. Trimming stripped 3 bases from V and 1 base from J, with 11 bases between. The CDR3 consists of 15 residues. The CDR3 DNA reads as TGTGCCAGCAGCTTGAGGCAGGGGCGCACAGATACGCAGTATTTT. Protein: CASSLRQGRTDTQYF. Based on the CDR3 plus reference TRBV7-2 and TRBJ2-3, the full variable domain is GAGVSQSPSNKVTEKGKDVELRCDPISGHTALYWYRQSLGQGLEFLIYFQGNSAPDKSGLPSDRFSAERTGGSVSTLTIQRTQQEDSAVYLCASSLRQGRTDTQYFGPGTRLTVL.

This clonotype was observed a handful of times. CDR3 protein: CASSFRQGGNEQFF. The DNA of the CDR3 is TGTGCCAGCAGCTTCAGACAGGGTGGTAATGAGCAGTTCTTC. The chain is built from TRBV7-2 and TRBJ2-1, with 7 positions matching TRBD1. CDR1 is SGHTA and CDR2 is FQGNSA in the germline V gene. Germline trimming cut 3 bases from V and 7 bases from J; bases unmatched to any gene: 6. The CDR3 runs 14 residues.

This clonotype was picked up many times. This chain joins TRBV9 and TRBJ1-2; no clear D gene. V lost 0 bases, J lost 3 bases, and 6 bases lay in between. CDR1 and CDR2 from the germline V gene are SGDLS and YYNGEE. The CDR3 is 13 residues long. The CDR3 is CASSVESDYGYTF. For the CDR3, the DNA is TGTGCCAGCAGCGTAGAAAGCGACTATGGCTACACCTTC. The full variable domain, with the rest looked up from reference TRBV9 and TRBJ1-2, is DSGVTQTPKHLITATGQRVTLRCSPRSGDLSVYWYQQSLDQGLQFLIQYYNGEERAKGNILERFSAQQFPDLHSELNLSSLELGDSALYFCASSVESDYGYTFGSGTRLTVV.

There are many counts of this clonotype. The chain joins TRBV7-9 to TRBJ2-7; no definite D call. The CDR3 sequence is 12 residues long. The V and J ends lost 0 bases and 3 bases respectively, with 3 bases between them. Germline lookup yields CDR1 SEHNR and CDR2 FQNEAQ (reference sequence). For the CDR3, the DNA is TGTGCCAGCAGCTTAGCCGACTACGAGCAGTACTTC. Its protein is CASSLADYEQYF.

This clonotype was seen many times. The rearrangement links TRBV11-3 to TRBJ2-1; D unclear. The V end was cut by 2 bases, the J end by 9 bases, with 11 bases between. The CDR3 length is 13 residues. Per the germline V gene, CDR1 is SGHNT and CDR2 is YENEEA. The CDR3 nucleotides read TGTGCCAGCAGCTTATACAGCACACGTGAGCAGTTCTTC. Its translation: CASSLYSTREQFF. The whole variable domain, filled in from reference TRBV11-3 and TRBJ2-1, reads EAGVVQSPRYKIIEKKQPVAFWCNPISGHNTLYWYLQNLGQGPELLIRYENEEAVDDSQLPKDRFSAERLKGVDSTLKIQPAELGDSAVYLCASSLYSTREQFFGPGTRLTVL.

This clonotype was counted ten times or more. V and J are TRBV6-2 or TRBV6-3 and TRBJ1-2; no firm D call. The CDR3 sequence is 13 residues long. The germline V and J ends were trimmed by 0 bases and 7 bases, with 9 bases remaining between them. Germline V lookup: CDR1 MNHEY, CDR2 SVGEGT. The CDR3 reads CASSYSNGFGYTF. The CDR3 DNA is TGTGCCAGCAGTTACTCGAACGGGTTTGGCTACACCTTC.

Ten or more counts support this clonotype. The gene calls are TRBV7-8 and TRBJ2-3; 7 positions match TRBD2. Germline assignment: CDR1 SGHVS and CDR2 FQNEAQ. V gave up 5 bases and J gave up 1 base; unmatched junction bases: 12. This CDR3 is 17 amino acids long. The CDR3 DNA reads as TGTGCCAGCAGCCTTTCCCTGGGAGGGGCGCGCACAGATACGCAGTATTTT. Amino acids: CASSLSLGGARTDTQYF. Based on the CDR3 plus reference TRBV7-8 and TRBJ2-3, the full variable domain is GAGVSQSPRYKVAKRGQDVALRCDPISGHVSLFWYQQALGQGPEFLTYFQNEAQLDKSGLPSDRFFAERPEGSVSTLKIQRTQQEDSAVYLCASSLSLGGARTDTQYFGPGTRLTVL.

This chain links TRBV20-1 with TRBJ2-1; D uncertain. In germline, CDR1 is DFQATT, CDR2 SNEGSKA (reference sequence). V lost 6 bases and J lost 3, with 12 bases in between. This CDR3 spans 13 amino acids. The CDR3: CSARQANYNEQFF. CDR3 DNA sequence: TGCAGTGCCCGCCAGGCGAACTACAATGAGCAGTTCTTC.

This clonotype showed up many times. V is TRBV12-3 or TRBV12-4 and J is TRBJ2-1; D call uncertain. V lost 5 bases, J lost 6 bases, and 8 bases lay in between. This CDR3 is built from 12 residues. This CDR3 reads CASSPETNEQFF. DNA for the CDR3: TGTGCCAGCAGTCCTGAGACCAATGAGCAGTTCTTC.

This clonotype was recorded at least ten times. The CDR3 DNA reads as TGTGCCAGCAGCCAAGAATCGGGGAACACCGGGGAGCTGTTTTTT. Translation: CASSQESGNTGELFF. The chain carries TRBV4-2 and TRBJ2-2; D unclear. This CDR3 is 15 amino acids long. CDR1 is LGHNA and CDR2 is YNFKEQ in the germline V gene. V was pared by 0 bases and J by 1 base, with 6 bases between.

This clonotype was seen repeatedly, ten times or more. The rearrangement joins TRBV4-3 to TRBJ2-7; no clear D gene. The CDR3 has 15 amino acids. V was shortened by 0 bases and J by 2 bases, with 11 bases between the two germline ends. Germline lookup yields CDR1 LGHNA and CDR2 YSLEER. CDR3 region: CASSQDRGRTYEQYF. The CDR3 DNA is TGCGCCAGCAGCCAAGATCGAGGCAGGACCTACGAGCAGTACTTC.